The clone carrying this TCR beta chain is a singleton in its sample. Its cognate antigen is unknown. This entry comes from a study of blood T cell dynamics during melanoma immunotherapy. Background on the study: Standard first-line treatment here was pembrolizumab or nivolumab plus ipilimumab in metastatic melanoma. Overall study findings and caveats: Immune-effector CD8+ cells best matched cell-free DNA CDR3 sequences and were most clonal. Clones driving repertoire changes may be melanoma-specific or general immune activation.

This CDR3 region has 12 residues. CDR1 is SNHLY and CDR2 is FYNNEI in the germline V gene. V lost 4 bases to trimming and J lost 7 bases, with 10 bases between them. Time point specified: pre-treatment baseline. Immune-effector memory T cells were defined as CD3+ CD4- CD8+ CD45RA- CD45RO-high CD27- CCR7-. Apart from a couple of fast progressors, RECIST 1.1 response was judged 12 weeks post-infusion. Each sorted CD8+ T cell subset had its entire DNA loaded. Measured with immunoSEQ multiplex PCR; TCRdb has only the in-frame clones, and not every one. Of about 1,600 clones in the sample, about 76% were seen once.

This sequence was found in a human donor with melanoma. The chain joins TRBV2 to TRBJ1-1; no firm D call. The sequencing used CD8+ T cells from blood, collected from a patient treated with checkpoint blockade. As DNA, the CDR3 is TGTGCCAGCAGTGCTACATTGGGTGAAGCTTTCTTT. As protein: CASSATLGEAFF.